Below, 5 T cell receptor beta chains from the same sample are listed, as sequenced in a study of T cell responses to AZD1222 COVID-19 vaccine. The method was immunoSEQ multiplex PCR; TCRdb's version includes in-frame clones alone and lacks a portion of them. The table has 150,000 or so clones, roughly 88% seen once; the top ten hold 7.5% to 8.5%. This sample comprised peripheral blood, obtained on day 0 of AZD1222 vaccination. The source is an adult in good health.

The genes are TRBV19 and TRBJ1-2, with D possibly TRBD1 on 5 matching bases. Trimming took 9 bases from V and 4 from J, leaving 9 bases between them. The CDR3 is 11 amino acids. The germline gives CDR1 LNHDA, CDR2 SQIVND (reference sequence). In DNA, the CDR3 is TGTGCCAGCGCAGGGTTCTATGGCTACACCTTC. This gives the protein CASAGFYGYTF.

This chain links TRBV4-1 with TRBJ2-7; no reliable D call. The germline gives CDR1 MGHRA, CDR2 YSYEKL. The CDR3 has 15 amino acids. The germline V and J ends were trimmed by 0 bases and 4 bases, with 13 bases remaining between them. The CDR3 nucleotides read TGCGCCAGCAGCCAAGACGAGACACCCAATTACGAGCAGTACTTC. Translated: CASSQDETPNYEQYF.

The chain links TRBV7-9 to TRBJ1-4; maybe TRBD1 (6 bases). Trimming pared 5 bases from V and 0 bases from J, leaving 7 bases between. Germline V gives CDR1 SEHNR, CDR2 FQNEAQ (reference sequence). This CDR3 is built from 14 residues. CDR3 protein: CASSPGATNEKLFF. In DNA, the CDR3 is TGTGCCAGCAGCCCAGGGGCAACTAATGAAAAACTGTTTTTT.

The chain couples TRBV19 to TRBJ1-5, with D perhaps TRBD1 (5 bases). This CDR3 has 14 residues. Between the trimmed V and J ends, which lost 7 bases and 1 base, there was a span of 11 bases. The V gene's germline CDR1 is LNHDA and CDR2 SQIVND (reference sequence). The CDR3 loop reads CASTTGDSNQPQHF. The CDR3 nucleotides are TGTGCCAGTACAACGGGGGACAGCAATCAGCCCCAGCATTTT.

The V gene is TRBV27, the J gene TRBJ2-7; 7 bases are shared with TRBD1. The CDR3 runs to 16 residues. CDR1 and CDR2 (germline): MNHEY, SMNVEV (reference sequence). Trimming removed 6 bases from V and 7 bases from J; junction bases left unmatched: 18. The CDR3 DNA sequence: TGTGCCAGCAGCCCCCATGACAGGGTTCGTCCTGGGGAGCAGTACTTC. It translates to CASSPHDRVRPGEQYF.